This passage covers 24 T cell receptor beta chains from one sample sequenced in a study of OX40 agonist ivuxolimab in advanced cancers. Profiling relied on immunoSEQ multiplex PCR, and the TCRdb table lists in-frame clones only, not all of them. The table includes about 35,000 clones, roughly 84% detected once. The sample was CD4+ or CD8+ T cells sorted from blood, taken in a trial of the OX40 agonist ivuxolimab. These receptors originate from an adult with an advanced solid tumor such as melanoma, head and neck, liver or kidney cancer.

The V gene is TRBV11-2, the J gene TRBJ2-7; 10 bases align to TRBD2. Germline trimming cut 4 bases from V and 3 bases from J; bases unmatched to any gene: 6. This CDR3 comprises 15 residues. Germline V gene lookup returns CDR1 SGHAT and CDR2 FQNNGV. The CDR3 bases are TGTGCCAGCAGCTCCCCTACTAGCGGGATCTACGAGCAGTACTTC. Its translation: CASSSPTSGIYEQYF.

V usage is TRBV19 and J usage is TRBJ1-5, with a possible D match to TRBD1 (5 bases). This CDR3 is 15 amino acids long. Trimming removed 7 bases from V and 7 bases from J, with 20 bases in between. The V gene's germline CDR1 is LNHDA and CDR2 SQIVND (reference sequence). The CDR3 sequence: CASTRGATERQPQHF. DNA of the CDR3: TGTGCCAGTACAAGAGGGGCGACTGAAAGGCAGCCCCAGCATTTT.

The rearrangement joins TRBV4-1 to TRBJ2-7, with a possible D match to TRBD2 (5 bases). Germline V gene lookup returns CDR1 MGHRA and CDR2 YSYEKL. V lost 0 bases and J 1 base, leaving 10 bases between the germline ends. The CDR3 runs to 15 residues. DNA of the CDR3: TGCGCCAGCAGCCAAGATCATCGGGGATCCTACGAGCAGTACTTC. Translation: CASSQDHRGSYEQYF.

The chain links TRBV6-5 to TRBJ1-2; 8 bases agree with TRBD1. The CDR3 totals 15 residues. Germline-derived CDR1 and CDR2 are MNHEY and SVGAGI. V gave up 5 bases and J gave up 3 bases; unmatched junction bases: 8. The CDR3 sequence: CASSPTGGSDYGYTF. CDR3 nucleotide sequence: TGTGCCAGCAGTCCTACAGGGGGTAGTGACTATGGCTACACCTTC.

The CDR3 loop is CAISGTADGYTF. The CDR3 DNA is TGTGCCATCAGCGGGACAGCTGATGGCTACACCTTC. V gene TRBV6-5 combines with J gene TRBJ1-2; 7 bases are shared with TRBD1. Germline-derived CDR1 and CDR2 are MNHEY and SVGAGI. V gave up 10 bases and J gave up 6 bases; unmatched junction bases: 8. CDR3 length: 12 residues.

This clone is a singleton in its sample. The chain recombines TRBV25-1 with TRBJ2-3; TRBD1 is a possible D gene (5 bases). Germline CDR1 reads MGHDK; CDR2 reads SYGVNS. V lost 6 bases and J 6 bases, leaving 13 bases between the germline ends. The CDR3 loop spans 13 amino acids. The CDR3 DNA sequence: TGTGCCAGCAGCGAGCCAGGGCCCGATACGCAGTATTTT. Protein sequence: CASSEPGPDTQYF.

The chain couples TRBV7-6 to TRBJ2-7, with TRBD1 matching 8 bases. The CDR3 has 15 amino acids. Trimming cost V 1 base and J 1 base; bases outside gene matches: 3. In germline, CDR1 is SGHVS, CDR2 FNYEAQ. This CDR3 reads CASSLDDRGSYEQYF. Here the CDR3 DNA reads TGTGCCAGCAGCTTAGACGACAGGGGATCCTACGAGCAGTACTTC.

This clone has a single count. V gene TRBV7-8 combines with J gene TRBJ2-3; 11 positions match TRBD2. With 3 bases clipped from V and 4 bases from J, the junction kept 6 bases outside the gene matches. Germline V gene data show CDR1 as SGHVS and CDR2 as FQNEAQ. The CDR3 is 16 amino acids. This chain's CDR3 is CASSFLTSGDPDTQYF. The CDR3 coding sequence is TGTGCCAGCAGCTTCCTGACTAGCGGGGACCCAGATACGCAGTATTTT. The variable domain in full, with the rest retrieved from reference TRBV7-8 and TRBJ2-3, is GAGVSQSPRYKVAKRGQDVALRCDPISGHVSLFWYQQALGQGPEFLTYFQNEAQLDKSGLPSDRFFAERPEGSVSTLKIQRTQQEDSAVYLCASSFLTSGDPDTQYFGPGTRLTVL.

The chain combines TRBV11-3 with TRBJ2-2; D remains unclear. Germline V CDR1 and CDR2: SGHNT, YENEEA. Deletions cut 5 bases from V and 6 bases from J, with 16 bases between. CDR3 size: 15 residues. CDR3 amino acids: CASSPDSILSGELFF. Written as DNA, the CDR3 is TGTGCCAGCAGCCCCGACTCCATCTTGTCCGGGGAGCTGTTTTTT.

V usage is TRBV7-9 and J usage is TRBJ1-2; 7 bases line up with TRBD1. V was pared by 3 bases and J by 3 bases, with 4 bases of the junction left unmatched. The length of the CDR3 is 14 residues. Germline lookup yields CDR1 SEHNR and CDR2 FQNEAQ (reference sequence). The DNA of the CDR3 is TGTGCCAGCAGCTTTAACCAGGGGGACTATGGCTACACCTTC. Protein: CASSFNQGDYGYTF.

V gene TRBV29-1 combines with J gene TRBJ1-1; TRBD1 might be the D (6 bases). Germline V gives CDR1 SQVTM, CDR2 ANQGSEA. Trimming pared 5 bases from V and 3 bases from J, leaving 13 bases between. The CDR3 extends over 13 amino acids. The CDR3 region has the DNA TGCAGCGTTCGACAGGTAACTTACACTGAAGCTTTCTTT. Residues: CSVRQVTYTEAFF.

V gene TRBV27 combines with J gene TRBJ1-6; no clear D. The CDR3 sequence is 14 residues long. The V gene's germline CDR1 is MNHEY and CDR2 SMNVEV (reference sequence). The V gene lost 2 bases and the J gene lost 7 bases, with 9 bases spanning the gap. CDR3 residues: CASSLASPNSPLHF. For the CDR3, the DNA is TGTGCCAGCAGTTTAGCCAGCCCCAATTCACCCCTCCACTTT.

This sequence joins TRBV7-9 and TRBJ1-1, with 8 positions matching TRBD1. This CDR3 is 14 amino acids long. From germline, CDR1 is SEHNR and CDR2 FQNEAQ (reference sequence). Unmatched junction bases numbered 5, after V lost 8 bases and J lost 0 bases. The CDR3 DNA reads TGTGCCAGCGGATCGACAGGGGTGAACACTGAAGCTTTCTTT. This gives the protein CASGSTGVNTEAFF.

The chain is built from TRBV5-4 and TRBJ2-7; D call uncertain. Trimming left V 0 bases short and J 0 bases short, with 10 bases between. The germline V gene has CDR1 SGHNT and CDR2 YYREEE (reference sequence). The CDR3 extends over 15 amino acids. The DNA for the CDR3 is TGTGCCAGCAGCTTGGATCCTCAGAGCTCCTACGAGCAGTACTTC. Translated: CASSLDPQSSYEQYF.

J is TRBJ2-7 and V is TRBV27; no definite D call. The germline V gene encodes CDR1 MNHEY and CDR2 SMNVEV (reference sequence). The CDR3 consists of 13 residues. The V gene lost 6 bases and the J gene lost 4 bases, with 13 bases spanning the gap. The CDR3 DNA sequence: TGTGCCAGCAGCCAACACGGGCAGTACGAGCAGTACTTC. Translating it yields CASSQHGQYEQYF.

This clone has just a few counts. The chain uses TRBV10-3 and TRBJ1-3; tentatively, D is TRBD1 (5 bases). CDR3 length equals 14 residues. Germline V lookup: CDR1 ENHRY, CDR2 SYGVKD. Trimming removed 8 bases from V and 1 base from J, with 12 bases in between. CDR3 coding DNA: TGTGCCATCTCCTCTGCAGGGTCTGGAAACACCATATATTTT. Its translation is CAISSAGSGNTIYF.

The chain has TRBV7-3 and TRBJ2-7, with D possibly matching TRBD2 (6 bases). This CDR3 region has 17 residues. With 1 base removed from V and 1 base from J, the gap between germline ends came to 17 bases. The germline gives CDR1 SGHTA, CDR2 FQGTGA. The CDR3 loop reads CASSLMVLDGRSYEQYF. The DNA of the CDR3 is TGTGCCAGCAGCTTAATGGTCCTCGACGGGAGATCCTACGAGCAGTACTTC.

V is TRBV11-1 and J is TRBJ2-5; D is possibly TRBD2 (6 bases). Germline assignment: CDR1 SGHAT and CDR2 FQDESV (reference sequence). Trimming took off 2 bases at V and 5 bases at J, with 15 bases between the two ends. The CDR3 is made up of 15 amino acids. The CDR3 region has the DNA TGTGCCAGCAGCTTATTCGGGGGATCTACGGAGACCCAGTACTTC. It encodes CASSLFGGSTETQYF.

The chain employs TRBV28 and TRBJ1-2; maybe TRBD1 (5 bases). The V end lost 6 bases, the J end lost 4 bases, and 24 bases lay between the germline ends. The CDR3 has 17 amino acids. CDR1 and CDR2 from the germline V gene are MDHEN and SYDVKM. The CDR3 nucleotides are TGTGCCAGCAGCACCCCCCCCAAGGCAGGGCGGAGCTATGGCTACACCTTC. Translated: CASSTPPKAGRSYGYTF.

The chain combines TRBV6-6 with TRBJ1-2; D ambiguous. The length of the CDR3 is 12 residues. V lost 4 bases, J lost 5 bases, and 8 bases lay in between. Germline lookup yields CDR1 MNHNY and CDR2 SVGAGI (reference sequence). Here the CDR3 reads CASSSVGYGYTF. In DNA form, the CDR3 reads TGTGCCAGCAGTTCTGTGGGGTATGGCTACACCTTC.

This clone was seen only once. The V call is TRBV4-1, the J call TRBJ2-5, with TRBD1 matching 7 bases. The CDR3 sequence is 15 residues long. Germline CDR1 MGHRA, CDR2 YSYEKL. J was trimmed by 4 bases and V by 4 bases; bases with no gene match: 9. The CDR3 loop is CASSPRDSGRETQYF. For the CDR3, the DNA is TGCGCCAGCAGCCCCCGGGACAGTGGGAGAGAGACCCAGTACTTC.

To note about this clone: This sample also contains other DNA sequences that code for the same CDR3. The chain uses TRBV14 and TRBJ1-3, with D tentatively TRBD1 (5 bases). Germline CDR1 and CDR2: SGHDN and FVKESK. V lost 4 bases and J lost 2, with 9 bases in between. This CDR3 has 14 amino acids. The CDR3 nucleotides read TGTGCCAGCAGCCCCCTGGGACCTGGAAACACCATATATTTT. As protein: CASSPLGPGNTIYF.

The CDR3 nucleotides read TGTGCCAGCAGCGGCGGACAGTATAATTCACCCCTCCACTTT. Translated, it gives CASSGGQYNSPLHF. The chain is built from TRBV5-4 and TRBJ1-6; D is possibly TRBD1 (6 bases). The CDR3 has 14 amino acids. The ends were cut back, 4 bases at V and 4 bases at J, with 9 bases in the middle. CDR1 SGHNT and CDR2 YYREEE come from the germline V gene (reference sequence).

The V call is TRBV30, the J call TRBJ2-1; D is ambiguous. The CDR3 is 12 amino acids. The V end lost 4 bases, the J end lost 4 bases, and 8 bases lay between the germline ends. CDR1 and CDR2 (germline): GTSNPN, SVGIG (reference sequence). DNA of the CDR3: TGTGCCTGGACCCACAGTTACAATGAGCAGTTCTTC. It codes for CAWTHSYNEQFF.